One and the same sample provided the 11 T cell receptor beta chains below, sequenced in a study of human T cells and chemical hapten exposure. TCRdb processed the RACE reads anew with MiXCR; each CDR3 protein has one entry. The sample consists of around 80,000 distinct CDR3 sequences, over 8.5% of them appearing once. Time point given: healthy volunteer bleed at 6 weeks. The total RNA was obtained from whole blood that was not fractionated. Sequenced sample: whole blood. These receptors all stem from a male donor in good health. Some clones in this sample may be carry-over from other donors' samples.

This chain uses TRBV7-2 with TRBJ2-1; weak D call: TRBD2 (6 bases). The CDR3 is made up of 15 amino acids. Trimming took 0 bases from V and 4 from J, leaving 10 bases between them. The germline CDR1 and CDR2 sequences are SGHTA and FQGNSA. The DNA of the CDR3 is TGTGCCAGCAGCTTAGCTTCAGGGACTTACAATGAGCAGTTCTTC. Its translation is CASSLASGTYNEQFF.

The chain recombines TRBV5-5 with TRBJ2-2, with a weak D call TRBD2 (6 bases). V lost 0 bases and J 2 bases, leaving 11 bases between the germline ends. CDR3 size: 16 residues. Per germline, CDR1 SGHKS and CDR2 YYEKEE (reference sequence). CDR3 nucleotide sequence: TGTGCCAGCAGCTTGGCCCTGACTAGAAACACCGGGGAGCTGTTTTTT. Its protein is CASSLALTRNTGELFF.

The chain carries TRBV11-1 and TRBJ2-3; 8 bases map to TRBD1. V trimming: 5 bases; J trimming: 7 bases; junction bases outside the gene matches: 11. The CDR3 extends over 15 amino acids. CDR1 is SGHAT, CDR2 FQDESV, per germline (reference sequence). The CDR3 spells CASSIGTGSFNTQYF. In DNA, the CDR3 is TGTGCCAGCAGCATCGGGACAGGATCGTTTAATACGCAGTATTTT.

Only a few counts were recorded for this clonotype. The rearrangement joins TRBV28 to TRBJ1-1, with D uncertain. The CDR3 covers 11 residues. The germline V gene has CDR1 MDHEN and CDR2 SYDVKM. The ends were cut back, 7 bases at V and 0 bases at J, with 3 bases in the middle. The CDR3 nucleotides are TGTGCCAGCAAGCTGAACACTGAAGCTTTCTTT. Its translation: CASKLNTEAFF.

The chain couples TRBV7-9 to TRBJ1-2, with a weak D call TRBD1 (5 bases). This CDR3 contains 13 residues. Looked up from germline, CDR1 is SEHNR and CDR2 is FQNEAQ (reference sequence). V lost 4 bases to trimming and J lost 2 bases, with 8 bases between them. DNA of the CDR3: TGTGCCAGCAGCTCGGGACTGAACTATGGCTACACCTTC. Translated, it gives CASSSGLNYGYTF. The variable domain in full, completed from reference TRBV7-9 and TRBJ1-2, reads DTGVSQNPRHKITKRGQNVTFRCDPISEHNRLYWYRQTLGQGPEFLTYFQNEAQLEKSRLLSDRFSAERPKGSFSTLEIQRTEQGDSAMYLCASSSGLNYGYTFGSGTRLTVV.

This chain connects TRBV4-1 to TRBJ2-4; 12 bases agree with TRBD2. From germline, CDR1 is MGHRA and CDR2 YSYEKL. After removal of 0 bases from V and 0 bases from J, the junction contained 3 bases not matched to a gene. The CDR3 extends over 18 amino acids. This CDR3 reads CASSQDVGLAGAKNIQYF. In nucleotides, the CDR3 is TGCGCCAGCAGCCAAGATGTGGGACTAGCGGGAGCCAAAAACATTCAGTACTTC.

The sample holds many counts of this clonotype. The J gene is TRBJ2-1, the V gene TRBV5-5, with TRBD2 as a possible D gene (5 bases). From germline, CDR1 is SGHKS and CDR2 YYEKEE (reference sequence). V was cut by 2 bases and J by 10 bases, with 13 bases left in between. The CDR3 runs 13 residues. The CDR3 is CASSFAGDREQFF. CDR3 DNA sequence: TGTGCCAGCAGCTTTGCCGGGGATAGGGAGCAGTTCTTC. The full variable domain, in which reference TRBV5-5 and TRBJ2-1 provide the parts outside the CDR3, is DAGVTQSPTHLIKTRGQQVTLRCSPISGHKSVSWYQQVLGQGPQFIFQYYEKEERGRGNFPDRFSARQFPNYSSELNVNALLLGDSALYLCASSFAGDREQFFGPGTRLTVL.

This clonotype was counted between two and nine times. This chain uses TRBV12-3 or TRBV12-4 with TRBJ2-3; D might be TRBD2 (6 bases). CDR3 length equals 15 residues. V was clipped by 3 bases and J by 5 bases, with 15 bases between them. The CDR3 bases are TGTGCCAGCAGTTTTGGTTCCCCGGGACTAGATACGCAGTATTTT. It is translated as CASSFGSPGLDTQYF.

This chain joins TRBV2 and TRBJ2-2, with D unclear. Trimming removed 7 bases from V and 8 bases from J, with 20 bases in between. Germline V gives CDR1 SNHLY, CDR2 FYNNEI. The CDR3 has 15 residues. The CDR3 region is CASTKMPATPGELFF. In DNA form, the CDR3 reads TGTGCCAGCACCAAAATGCCAGCCACTCCGGGGGAGCTGTTTTTT.

Written as DNA, the CDR3 is TGTGCCAGCAGTGGAGGGACAGGTTCTTACTATGGCTACACCTTC. Translating gives CASSGGTGSYYGYTF. This chain links TRBV6-5 with TRBJ1-2; TRBD1 matches at 8 bases. CDR3 size: 15 residues. Germline CDR1 reads MNHEY; CDR2 reads SVGAGI. V trimming: 5 bases; J trimming: 3 bases; junction bases outside the gene matches: 8.

CDR3 coding DNA: TGTGCCAGCAGCGCAACGTCCCTGGCCCGGCCAGGAGGGGTCCTGGGAAAACTGTTTTTT. It translates to CASSATSLARPGGVLGKLFF. V gene TRBV5-6 combines with J gene TRBJ1-4; tentative D call: TRBD1 (5 bases). V was clipped by 4 bases and J by 10 bases, with 35 bases between them. This CDR3 region has 20 residues. Germline assignment: CDR1 SGHDT and CDR2 YYEEEE.